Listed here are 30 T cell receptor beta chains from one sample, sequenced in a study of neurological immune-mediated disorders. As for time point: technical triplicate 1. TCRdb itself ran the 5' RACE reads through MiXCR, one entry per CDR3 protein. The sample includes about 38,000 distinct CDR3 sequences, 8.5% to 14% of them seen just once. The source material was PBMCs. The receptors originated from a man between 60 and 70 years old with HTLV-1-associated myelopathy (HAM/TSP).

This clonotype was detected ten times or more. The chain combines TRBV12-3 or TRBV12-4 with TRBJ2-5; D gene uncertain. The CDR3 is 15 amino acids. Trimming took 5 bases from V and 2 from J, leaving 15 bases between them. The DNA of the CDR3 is TGTGCCAGCAGTCGCCCTCCGGCGACACAAGAGACCCAGTACTTC. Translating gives CASSRPPATQETQYF.

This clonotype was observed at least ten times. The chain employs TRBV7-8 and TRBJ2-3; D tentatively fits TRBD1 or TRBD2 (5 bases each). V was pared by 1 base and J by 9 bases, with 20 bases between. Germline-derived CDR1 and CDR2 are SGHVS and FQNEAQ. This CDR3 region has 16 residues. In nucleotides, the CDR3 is TGTGCCAGCAGCTTAGAGGGCCAGGGACCCACCTGGACGCAGTATTTT. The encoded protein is CASSLEGQGPTWTQYF.

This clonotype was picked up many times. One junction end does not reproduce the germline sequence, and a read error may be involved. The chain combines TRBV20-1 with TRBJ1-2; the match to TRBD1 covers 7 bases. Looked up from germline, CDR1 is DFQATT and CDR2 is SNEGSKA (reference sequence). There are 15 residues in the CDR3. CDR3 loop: CSARDREEANYGYTF. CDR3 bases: TGCAGTGCTCGAGACAGGGAAGAAGCTAACTATGGCTACACCTTC.

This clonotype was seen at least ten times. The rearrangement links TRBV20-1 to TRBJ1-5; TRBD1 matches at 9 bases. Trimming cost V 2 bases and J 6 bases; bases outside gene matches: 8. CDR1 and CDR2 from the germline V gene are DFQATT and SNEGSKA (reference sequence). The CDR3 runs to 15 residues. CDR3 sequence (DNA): TGCAGTGCTAGAAGGGACAGGGAAATCCCTCAGCCCCAGCATTTT. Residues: CSARRDREIPQPQHF.

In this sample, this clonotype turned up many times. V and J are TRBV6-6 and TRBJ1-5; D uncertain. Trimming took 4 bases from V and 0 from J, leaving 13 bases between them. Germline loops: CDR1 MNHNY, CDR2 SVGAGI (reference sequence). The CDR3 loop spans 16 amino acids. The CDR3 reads CASSSRRIDSNQPQHF. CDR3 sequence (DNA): TGTGCCAGCAGTTCCCGACGGATCGATAGCAATCAGCCCCAGCATTTT.

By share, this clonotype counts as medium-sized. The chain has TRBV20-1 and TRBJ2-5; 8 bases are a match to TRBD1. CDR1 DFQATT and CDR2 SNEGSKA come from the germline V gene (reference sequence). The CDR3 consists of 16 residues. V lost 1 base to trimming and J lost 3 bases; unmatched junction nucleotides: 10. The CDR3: CSARGGRGQVEETQYF. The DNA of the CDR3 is TGCAGTGCTAGAGGTGGTAGGGGACAGGTGGAAGAGACCCAGTACTTC.

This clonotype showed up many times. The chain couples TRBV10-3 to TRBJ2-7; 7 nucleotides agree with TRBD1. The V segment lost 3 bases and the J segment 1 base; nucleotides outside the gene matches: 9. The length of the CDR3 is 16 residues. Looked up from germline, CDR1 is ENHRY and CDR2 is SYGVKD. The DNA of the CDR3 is TGTGCCATCAGTGAACCCGGGACAGCTAGTTCCTACGAGCAGTACTTC. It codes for CAISEPGTASSYEQYF.

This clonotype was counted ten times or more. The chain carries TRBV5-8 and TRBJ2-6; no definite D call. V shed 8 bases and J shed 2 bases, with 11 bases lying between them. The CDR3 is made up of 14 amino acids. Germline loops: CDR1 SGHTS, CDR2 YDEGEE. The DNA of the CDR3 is TGTGCCAGTTCCTCGTCGACTGGGGCCAACGTCCTGACTTTC. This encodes CASSSSTGANVLTF.

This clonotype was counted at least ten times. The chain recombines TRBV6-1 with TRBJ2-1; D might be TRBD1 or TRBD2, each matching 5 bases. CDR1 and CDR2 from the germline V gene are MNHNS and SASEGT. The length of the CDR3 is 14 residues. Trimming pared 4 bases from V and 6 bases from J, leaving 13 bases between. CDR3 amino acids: CASSGRDPLNEQFF. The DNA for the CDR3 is TGTGCCAGCAGTGGCCGGGACCCCCTCAATGAGCAGTTCTTC.

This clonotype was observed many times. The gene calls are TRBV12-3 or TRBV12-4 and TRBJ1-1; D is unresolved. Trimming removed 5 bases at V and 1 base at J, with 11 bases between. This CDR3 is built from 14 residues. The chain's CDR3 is CASSREIGNTEAFF. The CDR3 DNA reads TGTGCCAGCAGTCGCGAGATTGGGAACACTGAAGCTTTCTTT.

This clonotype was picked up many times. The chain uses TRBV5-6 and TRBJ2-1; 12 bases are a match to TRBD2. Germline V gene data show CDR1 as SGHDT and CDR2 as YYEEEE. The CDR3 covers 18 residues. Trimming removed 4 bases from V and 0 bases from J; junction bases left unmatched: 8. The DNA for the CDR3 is TGTGCCAGCAGCCCCGGGACTAGCGGGCTTTTCTCCTACAATGAGCAGTTCTTC. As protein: CASSPGTSGLFSYNEQFF. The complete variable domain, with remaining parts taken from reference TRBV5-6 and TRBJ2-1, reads DAGVTQSPTHLIKTRGQQVTLRCSPKSGHDTVSWYQQALGQGPQFIFQYYEEEERQRGNFPDRFSGHQFPNYSSELNVNALLLGDSALYLCASSPGTSGLFSYNEQFFGPGTRLTVL.

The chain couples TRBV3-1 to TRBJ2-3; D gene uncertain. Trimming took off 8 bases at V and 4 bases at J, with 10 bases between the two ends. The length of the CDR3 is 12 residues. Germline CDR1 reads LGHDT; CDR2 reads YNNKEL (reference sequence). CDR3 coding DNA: TGTGCCAGCCAAAACCCCCCAGATACGCAGTATTTT. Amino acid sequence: CASQNPPDTQYF.

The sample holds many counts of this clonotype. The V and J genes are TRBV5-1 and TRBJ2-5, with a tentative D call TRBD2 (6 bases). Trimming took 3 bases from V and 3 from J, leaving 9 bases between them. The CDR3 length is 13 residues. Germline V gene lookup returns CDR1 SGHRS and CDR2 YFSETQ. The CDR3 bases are TGCGCCAGCAGCTCATCTAGCGAAGAGACCCAGTACTTC. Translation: CASSSSSEETQYF.

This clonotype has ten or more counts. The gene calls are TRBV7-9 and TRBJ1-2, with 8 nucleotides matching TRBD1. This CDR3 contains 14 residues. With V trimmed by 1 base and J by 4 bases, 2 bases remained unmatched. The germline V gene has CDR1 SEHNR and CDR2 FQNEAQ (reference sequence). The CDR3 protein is CASSLGQGIYGYTF. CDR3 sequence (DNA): TGTGCCAGCAGCTTAGGACAGGGGATCTATGGCTACACCTTC.

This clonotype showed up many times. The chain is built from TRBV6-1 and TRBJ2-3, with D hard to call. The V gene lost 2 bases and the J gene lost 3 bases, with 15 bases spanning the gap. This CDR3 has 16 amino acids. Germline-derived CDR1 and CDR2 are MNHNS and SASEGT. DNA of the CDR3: TGTGCCAGCAGTGAAACTCCGGTACCGCCGACAGATACGCAGTATTTT. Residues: CASSETPVPPTDTQYF.

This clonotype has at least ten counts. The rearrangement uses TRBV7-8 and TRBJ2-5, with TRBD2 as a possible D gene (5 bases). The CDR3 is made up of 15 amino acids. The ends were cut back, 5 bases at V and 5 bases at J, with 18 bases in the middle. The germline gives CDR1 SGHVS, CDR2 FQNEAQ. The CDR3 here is CASSPLPGGVETQYF. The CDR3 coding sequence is TGTGCCAGCAGCCCTCTTCCCGGAGGAGTGGAGACCCAGTACTTC.

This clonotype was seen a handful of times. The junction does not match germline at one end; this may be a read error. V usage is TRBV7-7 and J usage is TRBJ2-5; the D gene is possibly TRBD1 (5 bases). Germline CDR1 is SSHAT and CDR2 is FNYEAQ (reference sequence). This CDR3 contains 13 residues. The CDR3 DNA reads TGTGCTAGCAGCTTAGGGGTGGCGGAGACCCAGTACTTC. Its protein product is CASSLGVAETQYF. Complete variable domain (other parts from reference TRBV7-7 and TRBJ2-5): GAGVSQSPRYKVTKRGQDVTLRCDPISSHATLYWYQQALGQGPEFLTYFNYEAQPDKSGLPSDRFSAERPEGSISTLTIQRTEQRDSAMYRCASSLGVAETQYFGPGTRLLVL.

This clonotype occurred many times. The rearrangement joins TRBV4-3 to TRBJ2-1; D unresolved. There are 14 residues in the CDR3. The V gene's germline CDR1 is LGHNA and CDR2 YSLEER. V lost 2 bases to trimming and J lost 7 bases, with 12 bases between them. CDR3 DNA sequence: TGCGCCAGCAGCCAAAACCCCTCTAATAATGAGCAGTTCTTC. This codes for CASSQNPSNNEQFF.

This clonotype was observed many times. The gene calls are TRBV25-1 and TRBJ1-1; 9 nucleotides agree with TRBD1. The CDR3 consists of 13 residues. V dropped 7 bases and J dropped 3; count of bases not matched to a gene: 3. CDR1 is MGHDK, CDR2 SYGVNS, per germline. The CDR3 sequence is CASTGTGYTEAFF. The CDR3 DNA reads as TGTGCCAGCACCGGGACAGGGTACACTGAAGCTTTCTTT.

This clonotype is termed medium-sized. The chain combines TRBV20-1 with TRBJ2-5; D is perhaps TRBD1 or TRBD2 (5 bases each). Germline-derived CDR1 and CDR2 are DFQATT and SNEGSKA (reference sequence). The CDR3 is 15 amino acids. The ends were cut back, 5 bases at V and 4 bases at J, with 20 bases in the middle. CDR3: CSASPVAERGETQYF. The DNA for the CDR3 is TGCAGTGCTTCCCCGGTTGCTGAGAGGGGAGAGACCCAGTACTTC.

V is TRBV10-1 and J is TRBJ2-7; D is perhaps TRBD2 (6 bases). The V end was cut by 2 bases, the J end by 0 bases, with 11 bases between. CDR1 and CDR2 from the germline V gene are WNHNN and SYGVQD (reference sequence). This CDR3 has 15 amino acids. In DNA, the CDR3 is TGCGCCAGCAGTGAGGGGCGGGATGTCTCCTACGAGCAGTACTTC. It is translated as CASSEGRDVSYEQYF.

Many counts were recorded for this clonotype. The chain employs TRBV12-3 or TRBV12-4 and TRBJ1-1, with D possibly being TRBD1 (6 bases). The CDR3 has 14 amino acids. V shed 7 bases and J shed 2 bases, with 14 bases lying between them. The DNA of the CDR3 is TGTGCCAGCACCAAGGACAGCATAAACACTGAAGCTTTCTTT. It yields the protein CASTKDSINTEAFF.

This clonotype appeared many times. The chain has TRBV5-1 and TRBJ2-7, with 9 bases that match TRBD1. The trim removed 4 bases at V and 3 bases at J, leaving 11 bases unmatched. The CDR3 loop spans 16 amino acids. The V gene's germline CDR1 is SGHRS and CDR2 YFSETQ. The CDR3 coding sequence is TGCGCCAGCAGCATAGCCGGGACAGGGATAGGCTACGAGCAGTACTTC. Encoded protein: CASSIAGTGIGYEQYF.

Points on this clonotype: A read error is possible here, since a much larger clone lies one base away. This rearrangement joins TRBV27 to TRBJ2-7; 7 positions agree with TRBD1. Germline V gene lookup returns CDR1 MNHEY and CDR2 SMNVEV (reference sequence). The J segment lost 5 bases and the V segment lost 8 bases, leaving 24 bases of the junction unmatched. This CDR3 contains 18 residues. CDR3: CASDDGGQLLGRGNEQYF. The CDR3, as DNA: TGTGCCAGCGATGATGGGGGCCAGCTGTTGGGCAGGGGGAACGAGCAGTACTTC.

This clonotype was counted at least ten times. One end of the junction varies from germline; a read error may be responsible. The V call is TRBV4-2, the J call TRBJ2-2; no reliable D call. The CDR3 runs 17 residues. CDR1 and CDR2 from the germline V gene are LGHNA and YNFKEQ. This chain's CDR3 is CASSQDRVVRVPGELFF. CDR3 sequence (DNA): TGTGCCAGCAGCCAAGATAGGGTGGTTCGTGTCCCCGGTGAGCTGTTTTTT.

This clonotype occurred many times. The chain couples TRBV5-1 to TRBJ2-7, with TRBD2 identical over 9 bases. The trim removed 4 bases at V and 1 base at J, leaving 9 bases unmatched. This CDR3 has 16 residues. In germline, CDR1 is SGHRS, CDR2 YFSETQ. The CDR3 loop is CASSPVELAGSYEQYF. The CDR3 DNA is TGCGCCAGCAGCCCCGTCGAGCTAGCGGGATCCTACGAGCAGTACTTC.

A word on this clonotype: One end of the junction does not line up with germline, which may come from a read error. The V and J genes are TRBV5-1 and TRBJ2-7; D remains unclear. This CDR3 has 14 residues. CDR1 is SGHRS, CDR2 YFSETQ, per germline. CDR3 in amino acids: CASIFYSDSYEQYF. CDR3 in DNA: TGCGCCAGCATCTTTTACAGCGACTCCTACGAGCAGTACTTT.

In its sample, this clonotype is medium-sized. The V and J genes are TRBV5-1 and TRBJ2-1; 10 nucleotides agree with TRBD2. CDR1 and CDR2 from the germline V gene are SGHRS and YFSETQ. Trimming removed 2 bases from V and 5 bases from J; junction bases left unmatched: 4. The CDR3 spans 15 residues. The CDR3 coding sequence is TGCGCCAGCAGCTTACTAGCGGGATCAGACAATGAGCAGTTCTTC. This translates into CASSLLAGSDNEQFF.

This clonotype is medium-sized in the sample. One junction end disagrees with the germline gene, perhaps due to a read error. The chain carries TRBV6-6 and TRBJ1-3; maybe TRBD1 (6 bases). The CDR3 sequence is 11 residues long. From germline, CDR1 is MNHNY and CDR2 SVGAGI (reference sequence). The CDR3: CASRSQGTFGF. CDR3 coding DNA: TGTGCCAGCAGATCCCAGGGGACCTTCGGTTTT.

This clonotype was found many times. The CDR3 nucleotides read TGCAGTGCTACTAACGGACAGGCTAGCCAGGTGCCCCAGCATTTT. This gives the protein CSATNGQASQVPQHF. The V gene is TRBV20-1, the J gene TRBJ1-5; 7 bases are shared with TRBD1. The CDR3 runs to 15 residues. Germline V gene sequence: CDR1 DFQATT, CDR2 SNEGSKA (reference sequence). V lost 4 bases, J lost 9 bases, and 15 bases stayed unmatched.